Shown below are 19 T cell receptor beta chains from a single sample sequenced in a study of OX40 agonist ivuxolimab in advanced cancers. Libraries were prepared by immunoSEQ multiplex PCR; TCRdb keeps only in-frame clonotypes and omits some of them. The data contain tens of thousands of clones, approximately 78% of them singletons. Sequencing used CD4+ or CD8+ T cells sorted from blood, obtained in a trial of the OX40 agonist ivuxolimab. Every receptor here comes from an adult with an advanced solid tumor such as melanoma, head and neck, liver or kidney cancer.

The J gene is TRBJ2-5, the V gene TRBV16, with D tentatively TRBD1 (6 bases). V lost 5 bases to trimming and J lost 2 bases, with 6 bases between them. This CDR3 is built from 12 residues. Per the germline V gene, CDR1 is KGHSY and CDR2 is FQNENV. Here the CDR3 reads CASSRGQETQYF. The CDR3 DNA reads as TGTGCCAGCAGCAGGGGGCAAGAGACCCAGTACTTC.

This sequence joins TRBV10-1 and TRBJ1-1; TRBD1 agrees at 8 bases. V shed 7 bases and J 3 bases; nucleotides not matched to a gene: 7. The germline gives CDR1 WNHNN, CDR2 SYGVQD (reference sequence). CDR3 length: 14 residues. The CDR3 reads CASKKQGDDTEAFF. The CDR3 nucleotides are TGCGCCAGCAAAAAACAGGGGGATGACACTGAAGCTTTCTTT.

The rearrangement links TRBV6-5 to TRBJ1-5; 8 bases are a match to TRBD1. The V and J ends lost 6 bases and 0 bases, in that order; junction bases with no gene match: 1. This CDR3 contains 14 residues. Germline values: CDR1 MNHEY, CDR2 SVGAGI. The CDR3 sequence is CASRQGGSNQPQHF. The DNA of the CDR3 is TGTGCCAGCAGACAGGGGGGTAGCAATCAGCCCCAGCATTTT.

The CDR3 region has the DNA TGTGCCAGCAGCCCCCTCCGGCGTATCGCCAGCGGTACGCAGTATTTT. It codes for CASSPLRRIASGTQYF. V is TRBV11-2 and J is TRBJ2-3; possibly TRBD2 for D (5 bases). Trimming stripped 5 bases from V and 8 bases from J, with 23 bases between. Germline V CDR1 and CDR2: SGHAT, FQNNGV. CDR3 length: 16 residues.

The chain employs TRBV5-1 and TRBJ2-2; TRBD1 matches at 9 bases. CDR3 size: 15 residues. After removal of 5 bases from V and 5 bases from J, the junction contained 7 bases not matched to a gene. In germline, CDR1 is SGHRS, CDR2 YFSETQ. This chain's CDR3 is CASSSRTGDTGELFF. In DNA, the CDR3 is TGCGCCAGCAGTAGTCGGACAGGGGATACCGGGGAGCTGTTTTTT. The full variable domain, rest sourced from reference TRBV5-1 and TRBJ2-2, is KAGVTQTPRYLIKTRGQQVTLSCSPISGHRSVSWYQQTPGQGLQFLFEYFSETQRNKGNFPGRFSGRQFSNSRSEMNVSTLELGDSALYLCASSSRTGDTGELFFGEGSRLTVL.

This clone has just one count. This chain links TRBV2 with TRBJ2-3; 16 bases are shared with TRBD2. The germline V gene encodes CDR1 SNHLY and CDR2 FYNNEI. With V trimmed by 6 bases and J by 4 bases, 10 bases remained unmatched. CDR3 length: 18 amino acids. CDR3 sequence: CASSGTSGGAFAADTQYF. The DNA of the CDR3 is TGTGCCAGCAGCGGGACTAGCGGGGGGGCCTTTGCGGCAGATACGCAGTATTTT.

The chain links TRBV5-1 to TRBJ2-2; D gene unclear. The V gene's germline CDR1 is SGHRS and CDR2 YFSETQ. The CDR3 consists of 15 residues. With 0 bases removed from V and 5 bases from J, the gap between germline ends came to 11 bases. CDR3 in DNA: TGCGCCAGCAGCTTGGGGTCCCTAGGGACCGGGGAGCTGTTTTTT. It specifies CASSLGSLGTGELFF.

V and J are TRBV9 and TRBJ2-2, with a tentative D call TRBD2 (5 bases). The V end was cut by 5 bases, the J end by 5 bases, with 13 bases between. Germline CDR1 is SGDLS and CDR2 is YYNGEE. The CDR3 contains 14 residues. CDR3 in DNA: TGTGCCAGCAGTGGAGGATCCGTGACCGGGGAGCTGTTTTTT. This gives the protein CASSGGSVTGELFF.

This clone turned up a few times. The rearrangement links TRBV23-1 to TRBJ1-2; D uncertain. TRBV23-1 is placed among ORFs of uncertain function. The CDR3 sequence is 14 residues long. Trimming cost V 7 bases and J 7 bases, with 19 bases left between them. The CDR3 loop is CASNSREVKGGYTF. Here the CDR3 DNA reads TGCGCCAGCAACTCTAGGGAGGTAAAGGGTGGCTACACCTTC.

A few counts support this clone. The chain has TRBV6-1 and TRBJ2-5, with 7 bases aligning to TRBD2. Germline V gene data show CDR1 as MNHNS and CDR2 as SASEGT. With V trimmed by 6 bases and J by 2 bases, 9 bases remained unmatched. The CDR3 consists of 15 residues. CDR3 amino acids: CASSPLLAHQETQYF. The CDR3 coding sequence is TGTGCCAGCAGCCCCTTACTAGCGCATCAAGAGACCCAGTACTTC.

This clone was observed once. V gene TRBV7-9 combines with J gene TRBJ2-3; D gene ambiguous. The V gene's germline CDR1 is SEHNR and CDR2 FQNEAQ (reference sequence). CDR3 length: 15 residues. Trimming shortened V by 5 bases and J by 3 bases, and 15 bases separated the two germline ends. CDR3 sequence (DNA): TGTGCCAGCAGCACACTCTGGGATCGGACAGATACGCAGTATTTT. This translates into CASSTLWDRTDTQYF.

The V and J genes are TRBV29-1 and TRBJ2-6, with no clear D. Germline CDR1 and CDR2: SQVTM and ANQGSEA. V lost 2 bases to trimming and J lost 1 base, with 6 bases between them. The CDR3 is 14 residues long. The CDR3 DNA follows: TGCAGCGTTGAAAGGGTATCTGGGGCCAACGTCCTGACTTTC. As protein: CSVERVSGANVLTF.

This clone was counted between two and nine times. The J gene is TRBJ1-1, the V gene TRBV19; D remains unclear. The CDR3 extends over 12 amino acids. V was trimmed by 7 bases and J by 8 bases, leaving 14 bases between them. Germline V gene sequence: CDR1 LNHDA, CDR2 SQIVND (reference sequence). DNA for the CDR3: TGTGCCAGTACCAAAGATATGGGGGAAGCTTTCTTT. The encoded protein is CASTKDMGEAFF.

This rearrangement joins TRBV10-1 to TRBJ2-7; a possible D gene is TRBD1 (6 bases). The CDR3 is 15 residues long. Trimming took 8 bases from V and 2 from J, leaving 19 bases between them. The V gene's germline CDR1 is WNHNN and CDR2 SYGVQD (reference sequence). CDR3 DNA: TGCGCCAGCTCACAAGGCACAGGGACGCCCTACGAGCAGTACTTC. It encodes CASSQGTGTPYEQYF.

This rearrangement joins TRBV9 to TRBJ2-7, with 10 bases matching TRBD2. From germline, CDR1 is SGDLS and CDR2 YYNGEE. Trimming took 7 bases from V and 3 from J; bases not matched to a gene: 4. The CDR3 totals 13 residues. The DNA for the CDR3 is TGTGCCAGCTCCCGGACTAGCGGCTACGAGCAGTACTTC. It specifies CASSRTSGYEQYF.

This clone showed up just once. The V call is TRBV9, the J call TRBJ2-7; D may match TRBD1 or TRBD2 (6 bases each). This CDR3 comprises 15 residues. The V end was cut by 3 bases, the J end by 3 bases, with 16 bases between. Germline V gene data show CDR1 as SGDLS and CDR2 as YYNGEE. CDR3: CASSAEGGLNYEQYF. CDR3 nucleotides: TGTGCCAGCAGCGCAGAGGGGGGTCTTAACTACGAGCAGTACTTC.

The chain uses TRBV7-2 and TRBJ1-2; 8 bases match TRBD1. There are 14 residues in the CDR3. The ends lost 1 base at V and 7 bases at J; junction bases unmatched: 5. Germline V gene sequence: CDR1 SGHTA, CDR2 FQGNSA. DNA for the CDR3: TGTGCCAGCAGCTTAGGCCAGGGGGCGCGTGGCTACACCTTC. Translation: CASSLGQGARGYTF.

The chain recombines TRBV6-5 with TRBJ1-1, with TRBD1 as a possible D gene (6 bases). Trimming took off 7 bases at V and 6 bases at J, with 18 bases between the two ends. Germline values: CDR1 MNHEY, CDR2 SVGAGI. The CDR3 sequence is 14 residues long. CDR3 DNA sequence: TGTGCCAGCACCTTACTGGGGGCAGGGGCTGAAGCTTTCTTT. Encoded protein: CASTLLGAGAEAFF.

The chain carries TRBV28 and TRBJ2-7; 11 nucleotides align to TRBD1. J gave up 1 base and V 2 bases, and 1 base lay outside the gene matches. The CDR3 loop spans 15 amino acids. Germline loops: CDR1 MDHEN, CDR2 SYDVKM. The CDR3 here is CASSLGTGGSYEQYF. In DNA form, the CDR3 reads TGTGCCAGCAGTTTAGGGACAGGGGGATCCTACGAGCAGTACTTC.